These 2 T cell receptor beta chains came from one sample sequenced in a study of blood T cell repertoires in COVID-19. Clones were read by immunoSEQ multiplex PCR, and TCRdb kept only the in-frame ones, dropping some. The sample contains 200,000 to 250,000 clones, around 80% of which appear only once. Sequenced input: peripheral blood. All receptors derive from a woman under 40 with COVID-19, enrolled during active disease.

Written as DNA, the CDR3 is TGTGCCAGCAGCTTGGGGCAGGATAACTATGGCTACACCTTC. The encoded protein is CASSLGQDNYGYTF. The chain recombines TRBV5-4 with TRBJ1-2; the D is unclear. Deletions cut 0 bases from V and 1 base from J, with 7 bases between. Germline V gene lookup returns CDR1 SGHNT and CDR2 YYREEE (reference sequence). The CDR3 runs 14 residues.

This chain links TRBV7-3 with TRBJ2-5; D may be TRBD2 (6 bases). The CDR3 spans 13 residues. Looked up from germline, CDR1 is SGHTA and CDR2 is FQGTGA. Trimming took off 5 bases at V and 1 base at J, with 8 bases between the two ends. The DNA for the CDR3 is TGTGCCAGCAGCCCGGGGGTCCAAGAGACCCAGTACTTC. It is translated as CASSPGVQETQYF.